The rows below give T cell receptor beta chains drawn from one sample of a study of blood T cell repertoires in COVID-19. The method was immunoSEQ multiplex PCR; TCRdb's version includes in-frame clones alone and lacks a portion of them. The table shows 130,000 to 150,000 clones, with roughly 89% occurring only once. Input material: peripheral blood. These receptors were taken from a human donor in a cohort sampled during active COVID-19. The CDR3 runs from the conserved cysteine through the conserved F or W. A D gene is named only where the DNA matches it firmly. Size is omitted from some rows. Given values are once, few, many or a class for expanded clones.

>TRBJ1-4|TRBV7-2|17|TRBD1|-
TGTGCCAGCAGCCTCACCGGGACAGGTGGAAACCTTGAAAAACTGTTTTTT
CASSLTGTGGNLEKLFF
>TRBJ1-1|TRBV7-9|14|-|few
TGTGCCAGCAGCTTACTGCCCGGGAACACTGAAGCTTTCTTT
CASSLLPGNTEAFF
>TRBJ1-1|TRBV18|15|TRBD1|-
TGTGCCAGCTCACCGAGGACAGGGCAGAGCACTGAAGCTTTCTTT
CASSPRTGQSTEAFF
>TRBJ2-1|TRBV6-6|14|TRBD1|-
TGTGCCAGCAGTTACCCAGGGGGTACGGGTGAGCAGTTCTTC
CASSYPGGTGEQFF
>TRBJ2-1|TRBV7-8|15|-|-
TGTGCCAGCAGCTTAGAAGGGGGTAGGTACAATGAGCAGTTCTTC
CASSLEGGRYNEQFF
>TRBJ1-1|TRBV20-1|10|-|-
TGCAGTGCCTCATATAGCGAAGCTTTCTTT
CSASYSEAFF
>TRBJ1-2|TRBV18|15|-|-
TGTGCCAGCTCACCCCCAGGGGCAGGGATCTATGGCTACACCTTC
CASSPPGAGIYGYTF
>TRBJ1-1|TRBV9|12|-|many
TGTGCCAGCAGCGTACAGGTTCAAGAAGCTTTCTTT
CASSVQVQEAFF
>TRBJ2-1|TRBV9|15|TRBD2|-
TGTGCCAGCAGCGTGCTAGCGGGGGGGTACAATGAGCAGTTCTTC
CASSVLAGGYNEQFF
>TRBJ2-1|TRBV9|14|-|-
TGTGCCAGCAACCCGGGATCCCACCCCCATGAGCAGTTCTTC
CASNPGSHPHEQFF
>TRBJ1-2|TRBV9|15|-|-
TGTGCCAGCAGCGTAGACGTGGGCAGTTTGTTTGGCTACACCTTC
CASSVDVGSLFGYTF
>TRBJ2-2|TRBV5-4|16|-|-
TGTGCCAGCAGCCCCCTGGCGGGGTGGAACACCGGGGAGCTGTTTTTT
CASSPLAGWNTGELFF
>TRBJ2-3|TRBV30|14|TRBD1|-
TGTGCCTGGAGTACAGGGGGCGGAGCAGATACGCAGTATTTT
CAWSTGGGADTQYF
>TRBJ2-5|TRBV6-5|13|-|-
TGTGCCAGCAACAGAGACAGACAAGAGACCCAGTACTTC
CASNRDRQETQYF
>TRBJ2-7|TRBV10-3|14|-|-
TGTGCCATCAGTGAAGAGACAGAAATCTACGAGCAGTACTTC
CAISEETEIYEQYF
>TRBJ1-1|TRBV27|15|-|-
TGTGCCAGCAGTTTATCTTATAGAATGAACACTGAAGCTTTCTTT
CASSLSYRMNTEAFF
>TRBJ1-1|TRBV2|15|-|-
TGTGCCGCAGTTTCTTGGGGGCTGACGAACACTGAAGCTTTCTTT
CAAVSWGLTNTEAFF
>TRBJ2-2|TRBV30|14|TRBD2|-
TGTGCCTGGAGCCTCTTGGGGAGGGCCGGGGAGCTGTTTTTT
CAWSLLGRAGELFF
>TRBJ1-2|TRBV5-1|14|TRBD1|-
TGCGCCAGCAGCTTTACAGGGGGCGACTATGGCTACACCTTC
CASSFTGGDYGYTF
>TRBJ1-2|TRBV6-5|13|-|few
TGTGCCAGCAGTTATGAGGGCCACGCTGGCTACACCTTC
CASSYEGHAGYTF
>TRBJ2-1|TRBV25-1|13|-|-
TGTGCCAGCAGTGAGGGGGCGCAAGGTGAGCAGTTCTTC
CASSEGAQGEQFF
>TRBJ2-1|TRBV5-6|17|-|few
TGTGCCAGCAGCTTGAGTTCGGGCGGGGCCCGGGACAATGAGCAGTTCTTC
CASSLSSGGARDNEQFF
>TRBJ1-2|TRBV7-3|16|TRBD1|once
TGTGCCAGCAGCTCTACCCCCGGGACAGGTCTCTATGGCTACACCTTC
CASSSTPGTGLYGYTF
>TRBJ1-6|TRBV28|13|TRBD1|-
TGTGCCAGTAGACAGGGTAATAATTCACCCCTCCACTTT
CASRQGNNSPLHF
>TRBJ2-5|TRBV4-1|16|TRBD2|-
TGCGCCAGCAGCCAAGTTTCTAGCGGCTTTCAAGAGACCCAGTACTTC
CASSQVSSGFQETQYF
>TRBJ2-7|TRBV6-1|13|-|-
TGTGCCAGCAGTGAATTCCGGGCCTACGAGCAGTACTTC
CASSEFRAYEQYF
>TRBJ1-6|TRBV27|16|TRBD1|-
TGTGCCAGCAAAAAACAGGGGAGCTCCTATAATTCACCCCTCCACTTT
CASKKQGSSYNSPLHF
>TRBJ1-2|TRBV5-4|16|-|many
TGTGCCAGCAGCTTGGACGCAGAGGGGGCTAACTATGGCTACACCTTC
CASSLDAEGANYGYTF
>TRBJ2-3|TRBV5-1|16|TRBD2|-
TGCGCCAGCAGCTTGGAGACTAGCGGGGGGGCAGATACGCAGTATTTT
CASSLETSGGADTQYF
>TRBJ1-2|TRBV20-1|12|-|-
TGCAGTGCTAGTGGGGCGCAGTATGGCTACACCTTC
CSASGAQYGYTF
>TRBJ2-2|TRBV27|14|-|-
TGTGCCAGCAGAAAAACGGGGAGCACCGGGGAGCTGTTTTTT
CASRKTGSTGELFF
>TRBJ2-2|TRBV19|15|TRBD2|-
TGTGCCAGTAAGGCGCGGGGGGGCGGAACCGGGGAGCTGTTTTTT
CASKARGGGTGELFF
>TRBJ2-5|TRBV5-4|13|TRBD1|once
TGTGCCAGCAGCTGGGACAGGGGAGAGACCCAGTACTTC
CASSWDRGETQYF
>TRBJ1-4|TRBV7-9|14|-|-
TGTGCCAGCACCAAGGTGGAGGGCGGTGAAAAACTGTTTTTT
CASTKVEGGEKLFF
>TRBJ1-1|TRBV27|16|TRBD1|-
TGTGCCAGCAGTTTAGAGGGCAGGGGGGCTTTCACTGAAGCTTTCTTT
CASSLEGRGAFTEAFF
>TRBJ1-4|TRBV19|16|-|once
TGTGCCAGTAGTGCCGCAGGAAGGGGCTATAATGAAAAACTGTTTTTT
CASSAAGRGYNEKLFF
>TRBJ2-3|TRBV11-2|16|TRBD1|-
TGTGCCAGCAGTCACTACCCCGGGACAGGGAAGGATACGCAGTATTTT
CASSHYPGTGKDTQYF
>TRBJ1-6|TRBV19|15|TRBD1|-
TGTGCCAGTGGGATCTCCGGGACAGGGTTATCACCCCTCCACTTT
CASGISGTGLSPLHF
>TRBJ2-3|TRBV5-1|15|-|-
TGCGCCAGCAGTTTCGGGCTAGGAGGTACAGATACGCAGTATTTT
CASSFGLGGTDTQYF
>TRBJ2-7|TRBV2|14|TRBD1|-
TGTGCCTGTCAAGAGGGACAGGGGCCTTACGAGCAGTACTTC
CACQEGQGPYEQYF
>TRBJ2-5|TRBV9|16|TRBD2|once
TGTGCCAGCAGCGAGGGCTTAACTAGCGGGGGTGAGACCCAGTACTTC
CASSEGLTSGGETQYF
>TRBJ2-2|TRBV19|14|-|-
TGTGCCAGTAGTATAGATCGTTCTAGGGGGGAGCTGTTTTTT
CASSIDRSRGELFF
>TRBJ1-2|TRBV29-1|12|TRBD1|-
TGCAGCGCCGACAGGGGATACTATGGCTACACCTTC
CSADRGYYGYTF
>TRBJ2-3|TRBV5-1|14|-|-
TGCGCCAGCAGCTTGGGGACTGCGACAGATACGCAGTATTTT
CASSLGTATDTQYF
>TRBJ2-1|TRBV11-1|15|TRBD2|-
TGTGCCAGCAGAACTAGCGGGGGGACCTACAATGAGCAGTTCTTC
CASRTSGGTYNEQFF